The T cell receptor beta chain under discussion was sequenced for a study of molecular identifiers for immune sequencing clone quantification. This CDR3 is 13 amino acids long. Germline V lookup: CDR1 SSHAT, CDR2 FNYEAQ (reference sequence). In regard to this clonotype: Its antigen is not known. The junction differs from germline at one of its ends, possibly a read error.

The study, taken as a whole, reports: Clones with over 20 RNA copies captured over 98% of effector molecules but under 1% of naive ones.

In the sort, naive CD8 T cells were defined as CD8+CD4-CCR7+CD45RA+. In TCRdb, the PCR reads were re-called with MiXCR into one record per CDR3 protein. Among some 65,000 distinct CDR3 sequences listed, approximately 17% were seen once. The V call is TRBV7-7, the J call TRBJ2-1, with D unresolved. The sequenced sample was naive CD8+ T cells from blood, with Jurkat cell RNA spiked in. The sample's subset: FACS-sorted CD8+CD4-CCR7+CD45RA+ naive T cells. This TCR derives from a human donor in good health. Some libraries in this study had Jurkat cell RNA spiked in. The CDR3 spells CAGSPAACNEQFF. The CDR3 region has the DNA TGTGCCGGCAGCCCCGCGGCCTGCAATGAGCAGTTCTTC.